This T cell receptor (beta chain) originates from a study of T cells in Graves' hyperthyroidism and ophthalmopathy. General observations from the study: Most thyroid clonotypes expanded above 0.001 appeared in blood too. The model forecast ophthalmopathy, anticipating it by a median approximately 7 months before onset.

Diagnosing involved the use of clinical symptoms, serum thyroxine and TRAb, thyroid ultrasound and orbital computed tomography. The PBMCs studied were ones that came from 10 ml fresh peripheral blood. This clonotype occurred many times. Antigen: not known. It was RNA transcripts that yielded the amplified TCR beta CDR3 regions. During a first-round RT-PCR of the TCR CDR3, the HTBI primer set was used. TCRdb redid the calling of the multiplex PCR reads with MiXCR, one entry per CDR3 protein. This sample carries roughly 740,000 distinct CDR3 sequences, less than 20% of them seen once, and the ten largest clones take around 7.7%. The sequence was collected from a man younger than 30 with Graves' hyperthyroidism. The sequenced sample was blood.

CDR3 sequence reads: CASSQEGYEQFF. The CDR3 DNA reads TGTGCCAGCAGCCAAGAGGGGTATGAGCAGTTCTTC. This sequence joins TRBV3-1 and TRBJ2-1; D not certain. Germline loops: CDR1 LGHDT, CDR2 YNNKEL (reference sequence). V lost 0 bases to trimming and J lost 8 bases, with 5 bases between them. This CDR3 is built from 12 residues.